The source of this T cell receptor beta chain is a study of blood T cell repertoires in COVID-19. About the research overall: COVID-19 samples, acute and convalescent, were from the United States, Italy and Spain. T cells, B-cell-depleted T cells, or PBMCs provided the cDNA or gDNA that served as material.

In the original analysis: By means of reference gene primer amplification, nucleated cell counts were estimated. Libraries were prepared by immunoSEQ multiplex PCR; TCRdb keeps only in-frame clonotypes and omits some of them. That table supplies the V and J calls and clone size; D and trimming were determined from the DNA. The profile covers approximately 74,000 clones, with roughly 88% appearing a single time and roughly 2.5% taken by the ten largest. This clone has a single count. Sequencing input: peripheral blood. The sequence was collected from a man older than 75 with active or convalescent COVID-19.

The CDR3 DNA sequence: TGTGCCACCAGCAGAGATCTTGAAGAGACCCAGTACTTC. Encoded protein: CATSRDLEETQYF. This chain links TRBV15 with TRBJ2-5, with unresolved D. The CDR3 is 13 amino acids. Germline-derived CDR1 and CDR2 are LNHNV and YYDKDF (reference sequence). V dropped 0 bases and J dropped 3 bases, with 5 bases sitting between them.